A single sample is the source of the 12 T cell receptor beta chains below, sequenced in a study of T cell repertoires in cytomegalovirus infection. TCRdb recomputed calls from the reads with MiXCR, one row per CDR3 protein. The table includes under 250,000 distinct CDR3 sequences, about 5.9% detected once. The specimen sequenced was PBMCs. Receptors were obtained from a human donor in good health (CMV status not recorded). Some clones in this sample may be carry-over from other donors' samples.

This chain links TRBV14 with TRBJ1-5; tentative D call: TRBD1 (5 bases). V lost 0 bases and J 11 bases, leaving 11 bases between the germline ends. Germline V gene lookup returns CDR1 SGHDN and CDR2 FVKESK. There are 13 residues in the CDR3. CDR3 amino acids: CASSQDLRGSQHF. The CDR3 DNA sequence: TGTGCCAGCAGCCAAGATCTAAGGGGTTCCCAGCATTTT.

In this sample, this clonotype turned up many times. The chain employs TRBV28 and TRBJ2-3, with 13 bases aligning to TRBD2. V was clipped by 5 bases and J by 1 base; unmatched bases: 15. This CDR3 is built from 20 residues. The germline CDR1 and CDR2 sequences are MDHEN and SYDVKM. CDR3 region: CASSPVYGLAGEWGTDTQYF. Here the CDR3 DNA reads TGTGCCAGCAGTCCGGTGTACGGACTAGCGGGGGAATGGGGCACAGATACGCAGTATTTT.

This clonotype was seen ten or more times. The V gene is TRBV5-5, the J gene TRBJ2-5, with D maybe TRBD1 (6 bases). The length of the CDR3 is 17 residues. The ends were cut back, 4 bases at V and 2 bases at J, with 21 bases in the middle. Germline values: CDR1 SGHKS, CDR2 YYEKEE (reference sequence). CDR3 residues: CASSVSDSGHLQETQYF. The CDR3 DNA sequence: TGTGCCAGCAGCGTGTCGGATTCGGGACATCTACAAGAGACCCAGTACTTC.

Ten or more counts support this clonotype. The chain recombines TRBV28 with TRBJ1-1; the match to TRBD1 covers 7 bases. Germline trimming cut 6 bases from V and 0 bases from J; bases unmatched to any gene: 7. CDR3 length equals 15 residues. CDR1 and CDR2 (germline): MDHEN, SYDVKM. The CDR3 DNA reads TGTGCCAGCAGGCCAAGGGACAGATTGAACACTGAAGCTTTCTTT. Translation: CASRPRDRLNTEAFF.

This clonotype was counted between two and nine times. The rearrangement links TRBV20-1 to TRBJ1-2, with 7 bases fitting TRBD1. The CDR3 runs 12 residues. The junction had 3 bases not matched to a gene; V was cut back by 3 bases and J by 5 bases. Germline V gene data show CDR1 as DFQATT and CDR2 as SNEGSKA (reference sequence). CDR3 protein: CSARDRLYGYTF. The CDR3 bases are TGCAGTGCTAGGGACAGGCTATATGGCTACACCTTC.

This clonotype was detected only a few times. The chain couples TRBV29-1 to TRBJ2-2; no firm D call. The CDR3 length is 12 residues. Germline CDR1 reads SQVTM; CDR2 reads ANQGSEA. Trimming stripped 1 base from V and 5 bases from J, with 5 bases between. CDR3 protein: CSVEGQTGELFF. CDR3 nucleotides: TGCAGCGTTGAAGGCCAGACCGGGGAGCTGTTTTTT.

Many counts were recorded for this clonotype. The chain has TRBV12-3 or TRBV12-4 and TRBJ2-7; D uncertain. The V and J ends lost 5 bases and 0 bases respectively, with 20 bases between them. The CDR3 covers 17 residues. DNA for the CDR3: TGTGCCAGCAGTCTCCTCCTATGGAGAACGAGCTCCTACGAGCAGTACTTC. Its protein is CASSLLLWRTSSYEQYF.

This clonotype was counted between two and nine times. The rearrangement uses TRBV20-1 and TRBJ2-1; the match to TRBD2 covers 7 bases. The CDR3 covers 11 residues. V lost 3 bases to trimming and J lost 10 bases; unmatched junction nucleotides: 3. Germline loops: CDR1 DFQATT, CDR2 SNEGSKA (reference sequence). The CDR3 sequence is CSARRAGEQFF. DNA for the CDR3: TGCAGTGCTAGGCGAGCGGGGGAGCAGTTCTTC.

This clonotype was found many times. The chain has TRBV27 and TRBJ1-3, with TRBD1 identical over 7 bases. Trimming at V came to 4 bases and at J to 2 bases, leaving 2 bases not matched to a gene. Germline lookup yields CDR1 MNHEY and CDR2 SMNVEV (reference sequence). The CDR3 is 14 residues long. The CDR3 coding sequence is TGTGCCAGCAGTTCAGGGGGGCCTGGAAACACCATATATTTT. Translating it yields CASSSGGPGNTIYF.

The table lists this clonotype with many counts. This chain connects TRBV7-2 to TRBJ2-3, with 12 bases matching TRBD2. CDR1 and CDR2 from the germline V gene are SGHTA and FQGNSA. After removal of 1 base from V and 4 bases from J, the junction contained 3 bases not matched to a gene. The CDR3 loop spans 16 amino acids. The CDR3 nucleotides read TGTGCCAGCAGCTTAGAACTAGCGGGGGGCCCAGATACGCAGTATTTT. Amino acid sequence: CASSLELAGGPDTQYF. The whole variable domain, remainder taken from reference TRBV7-2 and TRBJ2-3, is GAGVSQSPSNKVTEKGKDVELRCDPISGHTALYWYRQSLGQGLEFLIYFQGNSAPDKSGLPSDRFSAERTGGSVSTLTIQRTQQEDSAVYLCASSLELAGGPDTQYFGPGTRLTVL.

This clonotype was observed a few times. The chain uses TRBV4-3 and TRBJ2-4; TRBD1 agrees at 7 bases. Per the germline V gene, CDR1 is LGHNA and CDR2 is YSLEER. The CDR3 spans 15 residues. The trim removed 3 bases at V and 2 bases at J, leaving 4 bases unmatched. CDR3 sequence: CASSQRGPSKNIQYF. The CDR3 DNA reads as TGCGCCAGCAGCCAGAGGGGGCCTTCCAAAAACATTCAGTACTTC.

This clonotype has ten or more counts. The V call is TRBV4-3, the J call TRBJ1-1, with D possibly matching TRBD1 (6 bases). The CDR3 is 14 residues long. Germline V CDR1 and CDR2: LGHNA, YSLEER. The ends were cut back, 9 bases at V and 3 bases at J, with 17 bases in the middle. Here the CDR3 DNA reads TGCGCCAGTTCGAAGAGGGGGGGAGACACTGAAGCTTTCTTT. It is translated as CASSKRGGDTEAFF.